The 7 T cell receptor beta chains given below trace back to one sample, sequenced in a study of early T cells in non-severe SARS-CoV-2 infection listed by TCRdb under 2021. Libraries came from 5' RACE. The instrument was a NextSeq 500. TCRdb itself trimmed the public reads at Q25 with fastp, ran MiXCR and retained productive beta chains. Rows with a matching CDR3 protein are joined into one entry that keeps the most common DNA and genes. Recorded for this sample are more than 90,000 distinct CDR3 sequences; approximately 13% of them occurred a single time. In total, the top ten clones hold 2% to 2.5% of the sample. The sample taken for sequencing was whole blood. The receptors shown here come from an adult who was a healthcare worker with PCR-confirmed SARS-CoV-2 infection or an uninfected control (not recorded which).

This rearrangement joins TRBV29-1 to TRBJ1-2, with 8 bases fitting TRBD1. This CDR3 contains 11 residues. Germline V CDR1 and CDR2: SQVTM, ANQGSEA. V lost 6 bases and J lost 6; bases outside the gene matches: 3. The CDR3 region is CSVGQGHGYTF. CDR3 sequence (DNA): TGCAGCGTCGGACAGGGCCATGGCTACACCTTC.

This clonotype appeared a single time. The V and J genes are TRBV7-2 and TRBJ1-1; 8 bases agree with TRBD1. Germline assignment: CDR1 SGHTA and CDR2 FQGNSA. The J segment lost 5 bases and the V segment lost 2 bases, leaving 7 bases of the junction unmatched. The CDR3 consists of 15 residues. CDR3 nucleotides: TGTGCCAGCAGCTTACAACAGGGGGGTGGGACTGAAGCTTTCTTT. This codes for CASSLQQGGGTEAFF. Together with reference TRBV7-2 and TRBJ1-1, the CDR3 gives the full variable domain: GAGVSQSPSNKVTEKGKDVELRCDPISGHTALYWYRQSLGQGLEFLIYFQGNSAPDKSGLPSDRFSAERTGGSVSTLTIQRTQQEDSAVYLCASSLQQGGGTEAFFGQGTRLTVV.

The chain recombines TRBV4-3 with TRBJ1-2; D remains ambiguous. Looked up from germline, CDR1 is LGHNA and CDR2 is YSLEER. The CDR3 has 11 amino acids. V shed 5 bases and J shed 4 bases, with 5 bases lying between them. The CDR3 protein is CASSDGYGYTF. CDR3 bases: TGCGCCAGCAGCGACGGCTATGGCTACACCTTC.

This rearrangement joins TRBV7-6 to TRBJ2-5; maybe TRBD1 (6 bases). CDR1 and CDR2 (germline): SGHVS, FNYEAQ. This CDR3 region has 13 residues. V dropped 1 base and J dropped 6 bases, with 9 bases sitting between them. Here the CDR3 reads CASSLGTGKTQYF. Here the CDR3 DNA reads TGTGCCAGCAGCTTAGGAACAGGGAAGACCCAGTACTTC.

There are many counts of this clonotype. CDR3 nucleotides: TGCAGCGTTTGGACAGGGCCAGGTGAAGGAGCTTTCTTT. The encoded protein is CSVWTGPGEGAFF. The genes are TRBV29-1 and TRBJ1-1, with 8 bases identical to TRBD1. In germline, CDR1 is SQVTM, CDR2 ANQGSEA. The CDR3 contains 13 residues. V lost 5 bases and J lost 10; bases outside the gene matches: 12.

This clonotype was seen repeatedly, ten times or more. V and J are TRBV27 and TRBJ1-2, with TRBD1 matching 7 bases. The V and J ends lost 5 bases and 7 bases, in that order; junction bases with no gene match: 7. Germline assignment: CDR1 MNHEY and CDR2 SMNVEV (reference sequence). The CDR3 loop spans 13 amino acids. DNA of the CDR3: TGTGCCAGCAGTATAACAGGGGATGGTGGCTACACCTTC. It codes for CASSITGDGGYTF.

CDR3 protein: CASSLTSSGNTIYF. The CDR3 region has the DNA TGTGCCAGCAGTTTAACTAGTTCTGGAAACACCATATATTTT. V and J are TRBV27 and TRBJ1-3; D unresolved. This CDR3 is 14 amino acids long. Germline CDR1 is MNHEY and CDR2 is SMNVEV (reference sequence). V gave up 2 bases and J gave up 1 base, with 6 bases separating them.